What follows describes a single TCR beta chain. Assay: immunoSEQ multiplex PCR; the TCRdb copy retains only in-frame clones and omits some. The profile shows nearly 350,000 clones, 83% of them singletons. The sample originates from a study of blood T cell repertoires in COVID-19. CDR3 length: 14 residues. Germline loops: CDR1 MDHEN, CDR2 SYDVKM. V lost 5 bases to trimming and J lost 0 bases; unmatched junction nucleotides: 1. This clonotype originated in a man aged 25-45 years with active or convalescent COVID-19. The sequencing input was peripheral blood. The V and J genes are TRBV28 and TRBJ2-3; 8 bases align to TRBD2. The DNA of the CDR3 is TGTGCCAGCAGTAGACTAGCGAGCACAGATACGCAGTATTTT. Residues: CASSRLASTDTQYF.